These 2 T cell receptor beta chains originate from one sample sequenced in a study of blood T cells in healthy people across ages (dated by TCRdb to between 2014 and 2017). Libraries were made using 5' RACE. TCRdb shows the sequencer as Illumina HiSeq 2500. A second PCR of about 6 to 11 cycles was performed with a sample-barcoded 5' primer and a J-beta primer mix. The public reads were quality trimmed at Q25 with fastp and then assembled into clones with MiXCR by TCRdb, keeping productive beta chains. Rows matching on CDR3 protein sequence are summarized as one entry with the most common DNA and genes. This sample comprises approximately 1.5 million distinct CDR3 sequences, 40% to 45% of them detected only once. The ten most abundant clones make up about 4.1% of the sample. Sequencing was carried out using blood. These TCRs come from a woman between 18 and 30 years old in good health.

Points on this clonotype: One end of the junction fails to match germline, which may point to a read error. This sequence joins TRBV28 and TRBJ2-3, with unresolved D. Germline loops: CDR1 MDHEN, CDR2 SYDVKM. This CDR3 spans 14 amino acids. The CDR3, as DNA: TGTGTCAGCAGTCCCCGTCCCACTCCGGCTACGCAGTATTTT. It translates to CVSSPRPTPATQYF.

As regards this clonotype: A much larger clonotype is one base distant, so this may be a read error. The chain recombines TRBV4-3 with TRBJ2-1, with no clear D. The CDR3 totals 13 residues. Germline V gives CDR1 LGHNA, CDR2 YSLEER. The DNA for the CDR3 is TGCGCCAGCAGCCAAGATCCTTACAATGAGCGGTTCTTC. It translates to CASSQDPYNERFF.